Below, 17 T cell receptor beta chains from the same sample are listed, as sequenced in a study of cytomegalovirus exposure and HLA in healthy donors. 13 Jbeta primers and 60 Vbeta primers were used for the PCR. The assay was immunoSEQ multiplex PCR, and TCRdb's table has in-frame clones only and misses some. The repertoire includes 150,000 to 200,000 clones, roughly 71% of them detected once, and approximately 1.5% sits in the top ten. The sample taken for sequencing was PBMCs. These receptors all stem from a girl aged 10 to 17 in good health and CMV-seronegative.

The chain employs TRBV7-9 and TRBJ2-7; 11 bases align to TRBD2. CDR1 and CDR2 from the germline V gene are SEHNR and FQNEAQ (reference sequence). The CDR3 covers 15 residues. V dropped 5 bases and J dropped 5; count of bases not matched to a gene: 8. The DNA of the CDR3 is TGTGCCAGCAGCGGATCTAGCGGGGGGCCCCACGAGCAGTACTTC. Translation gives CASSGSSGGPHEQYF.

This clone was seen a handful of times. The gene calls are TRBV4-1 and TRBJ1-4; D is uncertain. V was shortened by 1 base and J by 8 bases, with 5 bases between the two germline ends. This CDR3 spans 12 amino acids. Germline CDR1 MGHRA, CDR2 YSYEKL. In DNA form, the CDR3 reads TGCGCCAGCAGCCAAGTCTCCGAAAAACTGTTTTTT. Its protein product is CASSQVSEKLFF.

V usage is TRBV7-9 and J usage is TRBJ1-3; 8 bases match TRBD1. The CDR3 loop spans 17 amino acids. The V gene's germline CDR1 is SEHNR and CDR2 FQNEAQ (reference sequence). J was trimmed by 0 bases and V by 5 bases; bases with no gene match: 9. The CDR3 loop reads CASSLGSTGGSGNTIYF. CDR3 in DNA: TGTGCCAGCAGCCTCGGAAGCACAGGGGGCTCTGGAAACACCATATATTTT. Combining the CDR3 with reference TRBV7-9 and TRBJ1-3 gives the whole variable domain DTGVSQNPRHKITKRGQNVTFRCDPISEHNRLYWYRQTLGQGPEFLTYFQNEAQLEKSRLLSDRFSAERPKGSFSTLEIQRTEQGDSAMYLCASSLGSTGGSGNTIYFGEGSWLTVV.

The rearrangement joins TRBV5-6 to TRBJ2-7; 8 positions match TRBD2. The V and J ends lost 1 base and 1 base, in that order; junction bases with no gene match: 4. Germline CDR1 is SGHDT and CDR2 is YYEEEE. The CDR3 extends over 15 amino acids. The CDR3 reads CASSLYGGASYEQYF. The CDR3 coding sequence is TGTGCCAGCAGCTTGTACGGGGGGGCGTCCTACGAGCAGTACTTC.

The chain combines TRBV9 with TRBJ2-3, with 8 bases aligning to TRBD2. There are 12 residues in the CDR3. The ends lost 2 bases at V and 13 bases at J; junction bases unmatched: 6. CDR1 and CDR2 (germline): SGDLS, YYNGEE. The chain's CDR3 is CASSVSGTRKYF. The CDR3 DNA follows: TGTGCCAGCAGCGTCTCCGGGACTAGGAAGTATTTT.

The V and J genes are TRBV11-2 and TRBJ1-1; the match to TRBD1 covers 7 bases. The CDR3 sequence is 15 residues long. V was pared by 6 bases and J by 1 base, with 8 bases of the junction left unmatched. Germline V gene data show CDR1 as SGHAT and CDR2 as FQNNGV. The DNA for the CDR3 is TGTGCCAGCAGGCACCGCGGGACAGCGAACACTGAAGCTTTCTTT. Its protein product is CASRHRGTANTEAFF.

The V and J genes are TRBV5-1 and TRBJ1-1, with 7 bases lining up with TRBD1. CDR3 length: 13 residues. The V and J ends lost 4 bases and 4 bases, in that order; junction bases with no gene match: 4. CDR1 SGHRS and CDR2 YFSETQ come from the germline V gene. CDR3 protein: CASSAQGFTEAFF. The CDR3 coding sequence is TGCGCCAGCAGCGCACAGGGGTTCACTGAAGCTTTCTTT.

The chain joins TRBV6-1 to TRBJ1-2, with a possible D match to TRBD1 (5 bases). The CDR3 covers 15 residues. The V gene's germline CDR1 is MNHNS and CDR2 SASEGT. The V end was cut by 2 bases, the J end by 3 bases, with 13 bases between. DNA for the CDR3: TGTGCCAGCAGTGAAAAGAGACAGTACCACTATGGCTACACCTTC. It translates to CASSEKRQYHYGYTF.

A single count supports this clone. The V call is TRBV14, the J call TRBJ2-7; 10 bases agree with TRBD2. J was trimmed by 6 bases and V by 4 bases; bases with no gene match: 6. The CDR3 totals 14 residues. Germline V CDR1 and CDR2: SGHDN, FVKESK. The CDR3 DNA follows: TGTGCCAGCAGCCCTAGCGGGGGTGTTCTCGAGCAGTACTTC. The encoded protein is CASSPSGGVLEQYF. Complete variable domain (other parts from reference TRBV14 and TRBJ2-7): EAGVTQFPSHSVIEKGQTVTLRCDPISGHDNLYWYRRVMGKEIKFLLHFVKESKQDESGMPNNRFLAERTGGTYSTLKVQPAELEDSGVYFCASSPSGGVLEQYFGPGTRLTVT.

The V call is TRBV4-2, the J call TRBJ1-1; D gene uncertain. Germline assignment: CDR1 LGHNA and CDR2 YNFKEQ. V was shortened by 0 bases and J by 4 bases, with 15 bases between the two germline ends. This CDR3 is built from 16 residues. The CDR3 region has the DNA TGTGCCAGCAGCCAAGAAAGCGGTCTCAAGGGCACTGAAGCTTTCTTT. It codes for CASSQESGLKGTEAFF.

This clone was seen more than once but under ten times. This chain connects TRBV4-1 to TRBJ1-5; TRBD1 matches 8 bases. V shed 1 base, J shed 6 bases, and the junction held 5 bases outside the gene matches. CDR3 length: 15 amino acids. Germline V gene sequence: CDR1 MGHRA, CDR2 YSYEKL. CDR3 DNA: TGCGCCAGCAGCCAAGTTCAGGGGGCCGGTCAGCCCCAGCATTTT. This codes for CASSQVQGAGQPQHF.

The V and J genes are TRBV16 and TRBJ2-7; 9 bases match TRBD1. The junction had 5 bases not matched to a gene; V was cut back by 4 bases and J by 4 bases. The CDR3 has 14 residues. CDR1 KGHSY and CDR2 FQNENV come from the germline V gene. The CDR3 sequence is CASSLGQGQYEQYF. CDR3 sequence (DNA): TGTGCCAGCAGCCTGGGACAGGGTCAATACGAGCAGTACTTC.

In this sample, this clone turned up once. CDR3 DNA sequence: TGTGCCAGCAGTTGGGACAGGGGGCTAAGTTATGGCTACACCTTC. Protein product: CASSWDRGLSYGYTF. The genes are TRBV5-4 and TRBJ1-2; 12 positions agree with TRBD1. The V and J ends lost 5 bases and 5 bases, in that order; junction bases with no gene match: 7. This CDR3 has 15 amino acids. The germline V gene has CDR1 SGHNT and CDR2 YYREEE (reference sequence).

The chain carries TRBV6-1 and TRBJ1-2, with D perhaps TRBD1 (5 bases). This CDR3 is built from 14 residues. Germline V CDR1 and CDR2: MNHNS, SASEGT. Trimming took 2 bases from V and 4 from J, leaving 11 bases between them. CDR3 region: CASSELGGSYGYTF. As DNA, the CDR3 is TGTGCCAGCAGTGAACTGGGGGGAAGCTATGGCTACACCTTC.

The V gene is TRBV7-2, the J gene TRBJ2-1; maybe TRBD2 (5 bases). This CDR3 spans 12 amino acids. Germline CDR1 is SGHTA and CDR2 is FQGNSA. Trimming shortened V by 3 bases and J by 10 bases, and 10 bases separated the two germline ends. This CDR3 is CASSFTGREQFF. CDR3 nucleotide sequence: TGTGCCAGCAGCTTTACGGGGAGAGAGCAGTTCTTC.

The chain is built from TRBV5-8 and TRBJ1-3; a possible D gene is TRBD1 (6 bases). The CDR3 sequence is 16 residues long. Germline V gene sequence: CDR1 SGHTS, CDR2 YDEGEE. Trimming pared 0 bases from V and 4 bases from J, leaving 14 bases between. CDR3 bases: TGTGCCAGCAGCTTGGAAGGACAGTCGGTAGGAAACACCATATATTTT. Its protein product is CASSLEGQSVGNTIYF.

This clone turned up a few times. The chain has TRBV6-5 and TRBJ1-1, with a tentative D call TRBD1 (5 bases). The CDR3 is 15 amino acids. Trimming took off 9 bases at V and 1 base at J, with 18 bases between the two ends. Germline V gives CDR1 MNHEY, CDR2 SVGAGI. Here the CDR3 reads CASGYGQGGNTEAFF. CDR3 sequence (DNA): TGTGCCAGTGGATACGGGCAGGGCGGGAACACTGAAGCTTTCTTT.